What follows is one TCR beta chain and its context. Trimming pared 3 bases from V and 0 bases from J, leaving 14 bases between. The germline CDR1 and CDR2 sequences are KGHDR and SFDVKD. The CDR3 loop spans 17 amino acids. How the authors handled the data: Counts of nucleated cells, estimated from reference gene primer amplification, were obtained. The protocol was immunoSEQ multiplex PCR, while the TCRdb copy is restricted to in-frame clones and leaves out a portion. From that table come the V and J calls and clone size; the DNA was used to work out D and trimming. The table shows fewer than 250,000 clones, with 70% to 90% occurring only once. The data were taken from a study of blood T cell repertoires in COVID-19. The cohort comprised adults aged roughly 18 to 90 years residing in approximately 25 US areas. The study assigned cohorts using participant-reported clinical history.

The chain couples TRBV24-1 to TRBJ1-5; D may be TRBD1 (6 bases). The source is a woman between 45 and 65 years old with acute COVID-19. Sequencing used PBMCs or T cells enriched from blood (not recorded which). CDR3 in amino acids: CATSDPRTADSNQPQHF. CDR3 nucleotide sequence: TGTGCCACCAGTGATCCCCGGACAGCAGATAGCAATCAGCCCCAGCATTTT.